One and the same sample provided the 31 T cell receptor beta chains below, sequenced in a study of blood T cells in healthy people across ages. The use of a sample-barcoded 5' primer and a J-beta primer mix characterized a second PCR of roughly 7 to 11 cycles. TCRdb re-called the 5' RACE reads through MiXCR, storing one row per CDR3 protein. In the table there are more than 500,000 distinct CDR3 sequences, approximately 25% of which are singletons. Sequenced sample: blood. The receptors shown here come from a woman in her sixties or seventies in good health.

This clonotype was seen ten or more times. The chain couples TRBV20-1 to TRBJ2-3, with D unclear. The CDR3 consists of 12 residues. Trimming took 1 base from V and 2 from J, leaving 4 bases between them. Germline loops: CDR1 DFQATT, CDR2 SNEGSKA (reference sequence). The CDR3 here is CSARGPTDTQYF. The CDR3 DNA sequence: TGCAGTGCTAGAGGGCCCACAGATACGCAGTATTTT.

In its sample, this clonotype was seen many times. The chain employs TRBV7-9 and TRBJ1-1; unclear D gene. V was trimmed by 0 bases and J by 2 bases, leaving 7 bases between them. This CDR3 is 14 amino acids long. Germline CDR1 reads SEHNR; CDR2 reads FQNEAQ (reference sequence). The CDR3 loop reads CASSLARANTEAFF. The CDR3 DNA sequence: TGTGCCAGCAGCTTAGCGCGAGCAAACACTGAAGCTTTCTTT.

The CDR3 protein is CSVQRSGNTIYF. CDR3 DNA sequence: TGCAGCGTTCAGCGATCTGGAAACACCATATATTTT. This chain connects TRBV29-1 to TRBJ1-3; D is uncertain. CDR3 length: 12 residues. The germline V gene has CDR1 SQVTM and CDR2 ANQGSEA. The V end was cut by 5 bases, the J end by 1 base, with 6 bases between.

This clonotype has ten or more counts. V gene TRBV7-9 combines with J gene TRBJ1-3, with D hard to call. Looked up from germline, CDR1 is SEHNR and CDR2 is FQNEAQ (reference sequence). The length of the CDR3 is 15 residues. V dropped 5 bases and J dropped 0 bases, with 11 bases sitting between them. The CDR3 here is CASSPRANSGNTIYF. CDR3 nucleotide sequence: TGTGCCAGCAGCCCGCGGGCTAACTCTGGAAACACCATATATTTT.

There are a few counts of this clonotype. The CDR3 DNA sequence: TGTGCCAGCAACGACCCTAGAAGTGGCGATACGCAGTATTTT. Translated: CASNDPRSGDTQYF. The chain links TRBV6-2 or TRBV6-3 to TRBJ2-3; D not resolved. Deletions cut 7 bases from V and 6 bases from J, with 17 bases between. The CDR3 has 14 amino acids. Looked up from germline, CDR1 is MNHEY and CDR2 is SVGEGT.

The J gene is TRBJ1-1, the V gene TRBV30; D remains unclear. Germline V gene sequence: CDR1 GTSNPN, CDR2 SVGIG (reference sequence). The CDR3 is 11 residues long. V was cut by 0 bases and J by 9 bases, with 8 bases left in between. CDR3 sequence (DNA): TGTGCCTGGAGTGTACCGGGGAAAGCTTTCTTT. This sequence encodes CAWSVPGKAFF.

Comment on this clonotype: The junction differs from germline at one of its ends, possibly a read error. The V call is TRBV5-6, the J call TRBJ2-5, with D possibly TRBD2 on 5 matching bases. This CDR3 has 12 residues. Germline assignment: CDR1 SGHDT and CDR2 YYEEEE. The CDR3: CASSQRGIVPDF. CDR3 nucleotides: TGTGCCAGCAGCCAACGGGGAATCGTCCCGGACTTC.

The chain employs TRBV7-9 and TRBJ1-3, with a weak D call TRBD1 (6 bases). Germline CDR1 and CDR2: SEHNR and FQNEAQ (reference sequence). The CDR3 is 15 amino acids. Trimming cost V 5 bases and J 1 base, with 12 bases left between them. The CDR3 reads CASSEDRRSGNTIYF. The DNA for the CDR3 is TGTGCCAGCAGCGAAGACAGGCGTTCTGGAAACACCATATATTTT.

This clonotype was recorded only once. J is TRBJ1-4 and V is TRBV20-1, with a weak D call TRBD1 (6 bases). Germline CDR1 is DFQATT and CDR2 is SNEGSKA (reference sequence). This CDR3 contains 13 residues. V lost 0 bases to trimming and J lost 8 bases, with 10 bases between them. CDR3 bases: TGCAGTGCTAGAGATTTCCAGGGGGAAAAACTGTTTTTT. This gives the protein CSARDFQGEKLFF.

CDR3 in amino acids: CASSFDSRQPQHF. The CDR3 bases are TGTGCCAGCAGTTTTGACAGTAGACAGCCCCAGCATTTT. The chain has TRBV12-3 or TRBV12-4 and TRBJ1-5, with a weak D call TRBD1 (5 bases). CDR3 size: 13 residues. V dropped 3 bases and J dropped 7 bases, with 10 bases sitting between them.

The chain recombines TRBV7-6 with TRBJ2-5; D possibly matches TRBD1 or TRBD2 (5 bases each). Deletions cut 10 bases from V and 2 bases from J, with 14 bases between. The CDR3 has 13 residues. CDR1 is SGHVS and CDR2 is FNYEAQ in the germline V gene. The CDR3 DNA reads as TGTGCCATCCTCGGGACGCCTCAAGAGACCCAGTACTTC. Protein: CAILGTPQETQYF.

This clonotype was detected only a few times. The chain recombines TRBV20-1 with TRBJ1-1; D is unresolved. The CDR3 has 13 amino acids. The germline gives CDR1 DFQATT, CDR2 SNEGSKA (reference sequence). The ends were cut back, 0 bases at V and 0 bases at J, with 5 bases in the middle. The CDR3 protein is CSAREQMNTEAFF. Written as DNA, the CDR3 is TGCAGTGCTAGAGAACAGATGAACACTGAAGCTTTCTTT.

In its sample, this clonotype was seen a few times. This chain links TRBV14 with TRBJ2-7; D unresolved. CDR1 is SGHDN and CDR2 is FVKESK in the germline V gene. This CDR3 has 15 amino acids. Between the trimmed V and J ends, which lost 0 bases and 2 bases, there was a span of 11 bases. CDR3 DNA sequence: TGTGCCAGCAGCCAAGATCCTGGCGGACCCTACGAGCAGTACTTC. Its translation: CASSQDPGGPYEQYF.

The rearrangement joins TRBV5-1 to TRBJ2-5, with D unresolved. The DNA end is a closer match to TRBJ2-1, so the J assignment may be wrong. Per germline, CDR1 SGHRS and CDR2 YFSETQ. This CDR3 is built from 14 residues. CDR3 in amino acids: CASSLGADYNEQFF. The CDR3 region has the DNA TGCGCCAGCAGCTTGGGGGCAGACTACAATGAGCAGTTCTTC.

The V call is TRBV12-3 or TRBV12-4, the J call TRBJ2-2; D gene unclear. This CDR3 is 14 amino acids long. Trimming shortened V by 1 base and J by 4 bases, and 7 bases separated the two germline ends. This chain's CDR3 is CASSLETTTGELFF. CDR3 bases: TGTGCCAGCAGTTTAGAGACAACCACCGGGGAGCTGTTTTTT.

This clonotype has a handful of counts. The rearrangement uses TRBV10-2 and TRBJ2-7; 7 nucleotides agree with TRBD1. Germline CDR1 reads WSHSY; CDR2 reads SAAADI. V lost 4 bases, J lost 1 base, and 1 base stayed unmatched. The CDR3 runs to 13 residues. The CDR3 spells CASSAQGSYEQYF. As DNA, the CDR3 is TGCGCCAGCAGTGCACAGGGGTCCTACGAGCAGTACTTC.

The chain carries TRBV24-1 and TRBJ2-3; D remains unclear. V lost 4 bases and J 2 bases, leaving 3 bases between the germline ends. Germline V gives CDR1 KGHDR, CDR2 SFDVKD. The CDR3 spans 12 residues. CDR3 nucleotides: TGTGCCACCAGTGACATCACAGATACGCAGTATTTT. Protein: CATSDITDTQYF.

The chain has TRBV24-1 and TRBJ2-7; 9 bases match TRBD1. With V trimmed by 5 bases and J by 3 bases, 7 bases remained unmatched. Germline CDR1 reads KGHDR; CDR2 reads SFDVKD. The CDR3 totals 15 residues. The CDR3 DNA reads TGTGCCACCAGTGCCACAGGGGGCCTAGGCTACGAGCAGTACTTC. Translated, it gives CATSATGGLGYEQYF.

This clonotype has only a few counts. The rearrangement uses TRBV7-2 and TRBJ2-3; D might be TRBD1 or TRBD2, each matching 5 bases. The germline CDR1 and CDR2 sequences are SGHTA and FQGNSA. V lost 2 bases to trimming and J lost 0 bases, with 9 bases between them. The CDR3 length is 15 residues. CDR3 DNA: TGTGCCAGCAGCTTAACCAGGGAGAGCACAGATACGCAGTATTTT. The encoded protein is CASSLTRESTDTQYF.

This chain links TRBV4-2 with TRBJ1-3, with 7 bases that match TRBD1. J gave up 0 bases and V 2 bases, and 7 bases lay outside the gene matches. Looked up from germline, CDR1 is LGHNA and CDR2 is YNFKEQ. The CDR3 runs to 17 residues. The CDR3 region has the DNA TGTGCCAGCAGCCAATCCGGGACAGTTTCCTCTGGAAACACCATATATTTT. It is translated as CASSQSGTVSSGNTIYF.

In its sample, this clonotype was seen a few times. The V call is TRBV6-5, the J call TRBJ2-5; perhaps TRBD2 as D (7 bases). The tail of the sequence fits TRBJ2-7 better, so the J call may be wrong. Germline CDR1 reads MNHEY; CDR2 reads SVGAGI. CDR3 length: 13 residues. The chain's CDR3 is CASSYRGGYEQYF. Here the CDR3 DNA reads TGTGCCAGCAGTTATAGGGGGGGCTACGAGCAGTACTTC.

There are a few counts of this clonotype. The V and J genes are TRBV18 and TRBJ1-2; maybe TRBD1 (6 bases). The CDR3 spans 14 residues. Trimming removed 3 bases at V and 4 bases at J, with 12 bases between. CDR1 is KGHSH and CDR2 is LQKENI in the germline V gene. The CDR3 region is CASSPSGEAYGYTF. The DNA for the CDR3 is TGTGCCAGCTCACCCTCAGGGGAGGCCTATGGCTACACCTTC.

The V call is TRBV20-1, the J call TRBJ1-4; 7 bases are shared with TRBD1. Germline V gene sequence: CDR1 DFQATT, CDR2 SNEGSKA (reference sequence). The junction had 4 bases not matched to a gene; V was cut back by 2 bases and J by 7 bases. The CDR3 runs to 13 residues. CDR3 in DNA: TGCAGTGCTAGAAACAGGGGCAGTGAAAAACTGTTTTTT. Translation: CSARNRGSEKLFF.

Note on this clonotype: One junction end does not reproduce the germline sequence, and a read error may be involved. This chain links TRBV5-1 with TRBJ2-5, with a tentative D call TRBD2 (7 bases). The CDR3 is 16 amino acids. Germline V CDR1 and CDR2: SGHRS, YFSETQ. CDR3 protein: CASSLALAGAGETLYF. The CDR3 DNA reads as TGCGCCAGCAGCCTAGCCTTGGCGGGGGCCGGGGAGACCCTGTACTTC.

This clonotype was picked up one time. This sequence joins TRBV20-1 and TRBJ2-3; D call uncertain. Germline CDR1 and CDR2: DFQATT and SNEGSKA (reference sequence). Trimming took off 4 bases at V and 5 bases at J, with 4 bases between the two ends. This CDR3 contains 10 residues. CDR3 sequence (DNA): TGCAGTGCTATGAGAGATACGCAGTATTTT. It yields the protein CSAMRDTQYF.

The CDR3 coding sequence is TGTGCCAGCAGAAACTTGGGGGGCCTTTCCTCTGGGGCCAACGTCCTGACTTTC. This translates into CASRNLGGLSSGANVLTF. V gene TRBV6-1 combines with J gene TRBJ2-6; the D call may be TRBD1 or TRBD2 (6 bases each). The V end lost 6 bases, the J end lost 0 bases, and 18 bases lay between the germline ends. Germline V gene sequence: CDR1 MNHNS, CDR2 SASEGT. The CDR3 contains 18 residues.

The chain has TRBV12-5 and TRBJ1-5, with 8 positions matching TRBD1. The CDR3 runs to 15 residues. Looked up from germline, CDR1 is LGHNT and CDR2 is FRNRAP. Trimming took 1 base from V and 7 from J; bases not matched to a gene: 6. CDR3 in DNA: TGTGCTAGTGGTTTGGAGGACAGGGCTTCGCAGCCCCAGCATTTT. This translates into CASGLEDRASQPQHF.

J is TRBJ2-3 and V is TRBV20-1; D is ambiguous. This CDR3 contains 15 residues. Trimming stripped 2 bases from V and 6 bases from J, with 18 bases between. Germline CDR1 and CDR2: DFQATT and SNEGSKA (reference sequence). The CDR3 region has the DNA TGCAGTGCTAGATCCCCCCCAGGCGGCTCCGATACGCAGTATTTT. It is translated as CSARSPPGGSDTQYF.

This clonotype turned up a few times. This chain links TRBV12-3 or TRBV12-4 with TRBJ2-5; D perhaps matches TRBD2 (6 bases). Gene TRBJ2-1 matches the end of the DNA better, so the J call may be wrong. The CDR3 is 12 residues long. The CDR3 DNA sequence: TGTGCCAGCTCCGGACTACCTAATGAGCAGTTCTTC. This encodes CASSGLPNEQFF.

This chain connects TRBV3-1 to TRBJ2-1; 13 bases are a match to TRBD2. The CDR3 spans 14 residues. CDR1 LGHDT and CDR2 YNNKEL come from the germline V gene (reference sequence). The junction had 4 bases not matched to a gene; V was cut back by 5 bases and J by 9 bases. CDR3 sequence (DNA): TGTGCCAGCAGCTCAGGACTAGCGGGGGTTGAGCAGTTCTTC. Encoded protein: CASSSGLAGVEQFF.

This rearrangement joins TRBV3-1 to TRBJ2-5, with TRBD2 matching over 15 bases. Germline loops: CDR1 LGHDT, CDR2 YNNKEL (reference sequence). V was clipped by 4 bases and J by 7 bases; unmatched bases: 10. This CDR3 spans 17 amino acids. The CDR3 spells CASSLPGTSGGWGTQYF. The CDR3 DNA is TGTGCCAGCAGCCTCCCAGGGACTAGCGGGGGGTGGGGGACCCAGTACTTC.